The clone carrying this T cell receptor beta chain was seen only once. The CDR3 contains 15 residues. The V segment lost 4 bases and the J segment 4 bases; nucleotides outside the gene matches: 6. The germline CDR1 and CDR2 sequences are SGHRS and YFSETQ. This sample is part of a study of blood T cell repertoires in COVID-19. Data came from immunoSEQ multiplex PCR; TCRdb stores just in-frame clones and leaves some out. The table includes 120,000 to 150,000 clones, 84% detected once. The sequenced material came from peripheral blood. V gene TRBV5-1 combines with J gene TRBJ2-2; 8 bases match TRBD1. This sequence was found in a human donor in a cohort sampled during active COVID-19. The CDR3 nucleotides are TGCGCCAGCAGCGTTACAGGGGGTGCCACCGGGGAGCTGTTTTTT. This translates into CASSVTGGATGELFF.